The next 14 T cell receptor beta chains were all read from a single sample in a study of CD8 T cells in Susac syndrome. Random hexamers were used to reverse transcribe about 0.45 to 1 ug of RNA. TCRdb reprocessed the immunoSEQ multiplex PCR reads with MiXCR, giving one entry per CDR3 protein. The sample includes tens of thousands of distinct CDR3 sequences, about 96% seen only once; the top ten take approximately 0.57%. The sequenced sample consisted of CD8+ T cells from PBMCs. These receptors came from a human donor with Susac syndrome.

This chain uses TRBV4-1 with TRBJ2-3, with TRBD2 identical over 8 bases. The CDR3 loop spans 15 amino acids. V gave up 4 bases and J gave up 3 bases; unmatched junction bases: 6. Germline V CDR1 and CDR2: MGHRA, YSYEKL. CDR3 in amino acids: CASSRGLAGTDTQYF. The CDR3 bases are TGCGCCAGCAGCCGCGGACTAGCCGGAACAGATACGCAGTATTTT.

The V gene is TRBV30, the J gene TRBJ1-1; D is ambiguous. CDR1 GTSNPN and CDR2 SVGIG come from the germline V gene (reference sequence). The CDR3 has 13 residues. Trimming left V 0 bases short and J 0 bases short, with 5 bases between. The CDR3 loop is CAWSVVMNTEAFF. In nucleotides, the CDR3 is TGTGCCTGGAGTGTAGTCATGAACACTGAAGCTTTCTTT.

V usage is TRBV25-1 and J usage is TRBJ2-5, with D perhaps matching TRBD1 (6 bases). CDR1 MGHDK and CDR2 SYGVNS come from the germline V gene. The CDR3 length is 14 residues. Trimming took 1 base from V and 5 from J, leaving 11 bases between them. The chain's CDR3 is CASSESYRGETQYF. The CDR3 DNA sequence: TGTGCCAGCAGTGAATCGTATAGGGGGGAGACCCAGTACTTC.

This rearrangement joins TRBV9 to TRBJ2-5; 8 nucleotides agree with TRBD2. Germline V gene data show CDR1 as SGDLS and CDR2 as YYNGEE. The trim removed 0 bases at V and 3 bases at J, leaving 7 bases unmatched. The CDR3 is 16 residues long. CDR3 amino acids: CASSVAGLAREETQYF. Written as DNA, the CDR3 is TGTGCCAGCAGCGTAGCCGGACTAGCTCGGGAAGAGACCCAGTACTTC.

Only one count was recorded for this clonotype. This chain links TRBV29-1 with TRBJ1-3; maybe TRBD1 (5 bases). The CDR3 extends over 13 amino acids. V dropped 7 bases and J dropped 5 bases, with 15 bases sitting between them. Germline V CDR1 and CDR2: SQVTM, ANQGSEA. CDR3 sequence (DNA): TGCAGCGCCACTATGGGGGGGAGAAACACCATATATTTT. It codes for CSATMGGRNTIYF.

The J gene is TRBJ2-7, the V gene TRBV6-6; TRBD1 aligns across 8 bases. This CDR3 has 12 amino acids. With V trimmed by 5 bases and J by 9 bases, 6 bases remained unmatched. Germline V gives CDR1 MNHNY, CDR2 SVGAGI (reference sequence). The CDR3 DNA reads TGTGCCAGCAGTCCCGGACAGGGTGTGCAGTACTTC. Protein: CASSPGQGVQYF.

This rearrangement joins TRBV6-2 or TRBV6-3 to TRBJ2-2; no firm D call. This CDR3 has 11 residues. In germline, CDR1 is MNHEY, CDR2 SVGEGT. The ends were cut back, 6 bases at V and 9 bases at J, with 8 bases in the middle. As DNA, the CDR3 is TGTGCCAGCAGCGGTAGTTGGGAGCTGTTTTTT. Protein product: CASSGSWELFF.

CDR3 sequence (DNA): TGTGCCAGCAGCTTAAAGGGGACTCGAGAGACCCAGTACTTC. It codes for CASSLKGTRETQYF. V usage is TRBV7-9 and J usage is TRBJ2-5, with a weak D call TRBD2 (6 bases). Trimming took off 2 bases at V and 4 bases at J, with 11 bases between the two ends. This CDR3 region has 14 residues. Germline CDR1 reads SEHNR; CDR2 reads FQNEAQ (reference sequence).

The chain joins TRBV30 to TRBJ1-1; D ambiguous. The CDR3 runs 12 residues. The germline V and J ends were trimmed by 3 bases and 8 bases, with 13 bases remaining between them. Per germline, CDR1 GTSNPN and CDR2 SVGIG (reference sequence). The CDR3 spells CAWREMRSEAFF. DNA of the CDR3: TGTGCCTGGAGGGAAATGAGGTCGGAAGCTTTCTTT.

The V and J genes are TRBV6-5 and TRBJ2-5; D is uncertain. V was clipped by 5 bases and J by 10 bases, with 17 bases between them. The CDR3 spans 13 residues. The germline V gene has CDR1 MNHEY and CDR2 SVGAGI. The CDR3 nucleotides read TGTGCCAGCAGTGCCCCTTCCTGGAGAGGCCAGTACTTC. Amino acids: CASSAPSWRGQYF.

V is TRBV14 and J is TRBJ1-2; the D gene is possibly TRBD1 (5 bases). Germline V CDR1 and CDR2: SGHDN, FVKESK. The CDR3 runs 16 residues. Trimming removed 5 bases at V and 3 bases at J, with 19 bases between. The CDR3: CASSSGLGGTYYGYTF. The CDR3 DNA sequence: TGTGCCAGCAGCTCCGGCCTTGGAGGGACCTACTATGGCTACACCTTC.

In this sample, this clonotype turned up once. The genes are TRBV12-3 or TRBV12-4 and TRBJ2-4, with D perhaps TRBD1 or TRBD2 (5 bases each). V lost 5 bases, J lost 1 base, and 18 bases lay in between. The CDR3 is 17 residues long. CDR3 DNA: TGTGCCAGCAGTCCAGGGCCGGGACCGAGGGCCAAAAACATTCAGTACTTC. This encodes CASSPGPGPRAKNIQYF.

The chain links TRBV12-3 or TRBV12-4 to TRBJ2-7; perhaps D is TRBD1 or TRBD2 (5 bases each). The CDR3 contains 13 residues. V gave up 6 bases and J gave up 5 bases, with 14 bases separating them. CDR3 coding DNA: TGTGCCAGCAGGCGACTAAGGGGTGACGAGCAGTACTTC. This translates into CASRRLRGDEQYF.

This chain connects TRBV20-1 to TRBJ2-4, with 7 nucleotides matching TRBD1. Per germline, CDR1 DFQATT and CDR2 SNEGSKA (reference sequence). Trimming cost V 5 bases and J 1 base; bases outside gene matches: 11. The CDR3 has 16 residues. The chain's CDR3 is CSAVRPQGKAKNIQYF. CDR3 nucleotides: TGCAGTGCTGTGAGACCACAGGGGAAGGCCAAAAACATTCAGTACTTC.